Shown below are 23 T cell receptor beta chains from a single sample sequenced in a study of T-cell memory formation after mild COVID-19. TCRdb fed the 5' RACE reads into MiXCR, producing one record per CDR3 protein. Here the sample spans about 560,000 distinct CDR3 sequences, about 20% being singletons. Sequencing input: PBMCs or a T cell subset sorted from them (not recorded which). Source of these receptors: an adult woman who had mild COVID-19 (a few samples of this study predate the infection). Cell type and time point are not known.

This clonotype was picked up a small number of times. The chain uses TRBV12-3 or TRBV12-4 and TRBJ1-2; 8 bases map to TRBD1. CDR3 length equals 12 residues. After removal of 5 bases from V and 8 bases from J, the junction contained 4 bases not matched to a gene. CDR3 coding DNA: TGTGCCAGCAGTCAGGGGGCGAAAGGCTACACCTTC. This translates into CASSQGAKGYTF.

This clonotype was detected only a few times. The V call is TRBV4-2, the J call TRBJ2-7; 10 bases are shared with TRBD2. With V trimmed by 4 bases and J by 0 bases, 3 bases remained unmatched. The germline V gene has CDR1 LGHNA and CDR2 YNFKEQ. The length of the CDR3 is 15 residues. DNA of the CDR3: TGTGCCAGCAGCCCGATAGCGGGAGGCTCCTACGAGCAGTACTTC. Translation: CASSPIAGGSYEQYF.

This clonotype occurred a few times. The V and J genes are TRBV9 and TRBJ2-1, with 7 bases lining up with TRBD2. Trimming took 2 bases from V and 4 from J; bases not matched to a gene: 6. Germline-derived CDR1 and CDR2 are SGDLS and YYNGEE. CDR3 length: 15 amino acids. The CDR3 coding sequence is TGTGCCAGCAGCGTCACCGGGACTAATTACAATGAGCAGTTCTTC. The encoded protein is CASSVTGTNYNEQFF. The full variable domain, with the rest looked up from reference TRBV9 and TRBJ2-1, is DSGVTQTPKHLITATGQRVTLRCSPRSGDLSVYWYQQSLDQGLQFLIQYYNGEERAKGNILERFSAQQFPDLHSELNLSSLELGDSALYFCASSVTGTNYNEQFFGPGTRLTVL.

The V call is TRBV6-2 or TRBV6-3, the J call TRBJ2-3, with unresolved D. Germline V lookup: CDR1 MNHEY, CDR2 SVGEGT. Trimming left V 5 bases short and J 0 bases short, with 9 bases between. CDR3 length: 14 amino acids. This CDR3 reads CASSDPGSTDTQYF. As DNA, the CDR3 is TGTGCCAGCAGTGACCCAGGAAGCACAGATACGCAGTATTTT.

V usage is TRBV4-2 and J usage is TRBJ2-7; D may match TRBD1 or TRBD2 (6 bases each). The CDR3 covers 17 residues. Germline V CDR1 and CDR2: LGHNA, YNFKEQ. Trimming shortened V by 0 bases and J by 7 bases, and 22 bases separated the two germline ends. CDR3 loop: CASSQETGLQLSGEQYF. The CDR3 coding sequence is TGTGCCAGCAGCCAAGAGACAGGACTACAACTCTCGGGGGAGCAGTACTTC.

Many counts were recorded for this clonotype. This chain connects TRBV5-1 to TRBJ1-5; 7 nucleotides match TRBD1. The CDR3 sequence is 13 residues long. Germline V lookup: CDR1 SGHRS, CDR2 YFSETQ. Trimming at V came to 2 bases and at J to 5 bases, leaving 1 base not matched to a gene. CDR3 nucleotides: TGCGCCAGCAGCTTCGACAGGGATCAGCCCCAGCATTTT. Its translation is CASSFDRDQPQHF.

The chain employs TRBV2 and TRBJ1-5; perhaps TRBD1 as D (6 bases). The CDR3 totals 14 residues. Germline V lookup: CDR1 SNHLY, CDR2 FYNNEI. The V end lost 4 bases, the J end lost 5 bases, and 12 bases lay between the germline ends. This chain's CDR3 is CASSATGWDQPQHF. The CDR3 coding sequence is TGTGCCAGCAGTGCTACAGGGTGGGATCAGCCCCAGCATTTT.

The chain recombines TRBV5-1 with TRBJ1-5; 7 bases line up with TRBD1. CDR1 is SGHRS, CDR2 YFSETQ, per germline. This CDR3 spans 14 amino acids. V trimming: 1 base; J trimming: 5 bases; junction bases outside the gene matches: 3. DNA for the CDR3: TGCGCCAGCAGCTTGTCAGGGGGAGATCAGCCCCAGCATTTT. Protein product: CASSLSGGDQPQHF.

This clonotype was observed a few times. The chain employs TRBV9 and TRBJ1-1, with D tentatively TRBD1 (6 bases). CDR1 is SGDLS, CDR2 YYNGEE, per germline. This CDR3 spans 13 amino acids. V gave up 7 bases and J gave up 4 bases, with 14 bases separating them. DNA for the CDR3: TGTGCCAGCGGCAAGGGGGTGGGCACTGAAGCTTTCTTT. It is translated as CASGKGVGTEAFF.

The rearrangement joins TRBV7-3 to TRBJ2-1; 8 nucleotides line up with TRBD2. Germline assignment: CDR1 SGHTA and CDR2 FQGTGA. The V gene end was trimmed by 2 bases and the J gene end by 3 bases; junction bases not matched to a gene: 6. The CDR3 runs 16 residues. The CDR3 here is CASSLFPGGLYNEQFF. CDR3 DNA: TGTGCCAGCAGCTTATTTCCGGGGGGGCTCTACAATGAGCAGTTCTTC.

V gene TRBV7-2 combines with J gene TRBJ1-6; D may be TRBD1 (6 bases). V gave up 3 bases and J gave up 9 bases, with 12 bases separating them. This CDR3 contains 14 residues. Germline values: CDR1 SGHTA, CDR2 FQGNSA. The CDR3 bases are TGTGCCAGCAGCTTGGAGGGGGAGGTTTCACCCCTCCACTTT. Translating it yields CASSLEGEVSPLHF.

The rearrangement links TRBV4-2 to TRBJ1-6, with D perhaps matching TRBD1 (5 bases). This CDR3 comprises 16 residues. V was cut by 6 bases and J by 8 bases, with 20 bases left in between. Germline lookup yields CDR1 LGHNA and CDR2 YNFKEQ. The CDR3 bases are TGTGCCAGCAGGACTGCGGGGACCGACTCTTATTCACCCCTCCACTTT. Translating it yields CASRTAGTDSYSPLHF.

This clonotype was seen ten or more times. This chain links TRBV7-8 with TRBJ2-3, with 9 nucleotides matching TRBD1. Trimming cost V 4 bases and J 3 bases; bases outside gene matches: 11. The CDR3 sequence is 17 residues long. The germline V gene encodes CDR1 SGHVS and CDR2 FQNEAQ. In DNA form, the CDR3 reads TGTGCCAGCAGCTGGGACAGGGCCGGCCTGAGAACAGATACGCAGTATTTT. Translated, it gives CASSWDRAGLRTDTQYF. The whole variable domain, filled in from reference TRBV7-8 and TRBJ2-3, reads GAGVSQSPRYKVAKRGQDVALRCDPISGHVSLFWYQQALGQGPEFLTYFQNEAQLDKSGLPSDRFFAERPEGSVSTLKIQRTQQEDSAVYLCASSWDRAGLRTDTQYFGPGTRLTVL.

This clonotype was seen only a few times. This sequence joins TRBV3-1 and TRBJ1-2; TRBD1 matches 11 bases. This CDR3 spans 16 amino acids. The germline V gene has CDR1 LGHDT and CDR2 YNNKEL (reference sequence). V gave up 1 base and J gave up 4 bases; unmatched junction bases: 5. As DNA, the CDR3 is TGTGCCAGCAGCCAAGTCGGGACAGGGGGAAGCTATGGCTACACCTTC. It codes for CASSQVGTGGSYGYTF.

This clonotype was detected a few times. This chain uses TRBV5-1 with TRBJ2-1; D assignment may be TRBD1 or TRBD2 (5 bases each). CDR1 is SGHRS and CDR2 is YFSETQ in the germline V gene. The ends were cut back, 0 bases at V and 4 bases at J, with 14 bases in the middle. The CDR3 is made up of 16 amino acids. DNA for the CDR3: TGCGCCAGCAGCTTGGGAGGGGCGGAGAGTTACAATGAGCAGTTCTTC. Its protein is CASSLGGAESYNEQFF.

The CDR3 bases are TGCAGCGTTCACCCGGGGATGGGCTACAATGAGCAGTTCTTC. This codes for CSVHPGMGYNEQFF. The chain employs TRBV29-1 and TRBJ2-1; D is possibly TRBD2 (5 bases). Germline V gives CDR1 SQVTM, CDR2 ANQGSEA. V dropped 5 bases and J dropped 3 bases, with 14 bases sitting between them. The CDR3 has 14 residues.

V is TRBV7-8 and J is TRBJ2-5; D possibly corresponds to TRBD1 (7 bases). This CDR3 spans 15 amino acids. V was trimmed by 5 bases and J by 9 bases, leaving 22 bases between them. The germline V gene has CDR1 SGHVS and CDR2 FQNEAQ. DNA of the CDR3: TGTGCCAGCAGCCCCGACAGGGCTGGCGGGATGGCCCAGTACTTC. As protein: CASSPDRAGGMAQYF. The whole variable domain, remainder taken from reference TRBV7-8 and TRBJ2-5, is GAGVSQSPRYKVAKRGQDVALRCDPISGHVSLFWYQQALGQGPEFLTYFQNEAQLDKSGLPSDRFFAERPEGSVSTLKIQRTQQEDSAVYLCASSPDRAGGMAQYFGPGTRLLVL.

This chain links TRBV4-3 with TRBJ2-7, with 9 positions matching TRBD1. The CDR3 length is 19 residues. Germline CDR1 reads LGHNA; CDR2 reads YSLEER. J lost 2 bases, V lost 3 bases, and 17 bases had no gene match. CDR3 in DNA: TGCGCCAGCAGCCATAATCACGGGACAGGGAACTTCCTTGCCTACGAGCAGTACTTC. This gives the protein CASSHNHGTGNFLAYEQYF.

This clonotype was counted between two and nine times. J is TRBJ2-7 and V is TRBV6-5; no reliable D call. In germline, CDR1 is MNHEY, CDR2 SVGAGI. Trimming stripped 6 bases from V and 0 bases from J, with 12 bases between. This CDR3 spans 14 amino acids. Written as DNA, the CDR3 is TGTGCCAGCAGCTACAAGGGTACCTCCTACGAGCAGTACTTC. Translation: CASSYKGTSYEQYF.

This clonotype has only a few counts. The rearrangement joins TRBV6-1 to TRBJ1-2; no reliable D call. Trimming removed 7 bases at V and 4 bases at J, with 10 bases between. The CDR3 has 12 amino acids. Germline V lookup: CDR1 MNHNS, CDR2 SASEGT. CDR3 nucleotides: TGTGCCAGCACGCGCAGGACCTATGGCTACACCTTC. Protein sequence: CASTRRTYGYTF.

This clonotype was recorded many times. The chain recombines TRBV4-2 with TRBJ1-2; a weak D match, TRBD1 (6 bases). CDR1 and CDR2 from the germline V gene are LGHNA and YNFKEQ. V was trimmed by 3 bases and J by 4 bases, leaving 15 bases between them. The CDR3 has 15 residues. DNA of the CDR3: TGTGCCAGCAGCCACCTAGGGGGGGGTGGCTATGGCTACACCTTC. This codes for CASSHLGGGGYGYTF.

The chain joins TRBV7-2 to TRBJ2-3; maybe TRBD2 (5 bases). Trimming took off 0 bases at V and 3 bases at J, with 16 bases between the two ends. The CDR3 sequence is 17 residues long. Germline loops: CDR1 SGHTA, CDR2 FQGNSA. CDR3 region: CASSLALRGPPTDTQYF. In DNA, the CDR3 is TGTGCCAGCAGCTTAGCGCTCCGGGGTCCCCCGACAGATACGCAGTATTTT.

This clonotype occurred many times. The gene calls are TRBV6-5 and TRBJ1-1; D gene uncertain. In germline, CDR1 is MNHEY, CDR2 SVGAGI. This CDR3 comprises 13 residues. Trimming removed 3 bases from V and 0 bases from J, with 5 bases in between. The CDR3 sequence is CASSYELNTEAFF. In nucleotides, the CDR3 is TGTGCCAGCAGTTATGAGCTGAACACTGAAGCTTTCTTT.